The following is a TCR beta chain sequence with its context. Its specific antigen is unknown. Base qualities are not recorded, but no much larger clone differs from it by a single base. These data come from a study of OX40 agonist ivuxolimab in advanced cancers. Regarding the research as a whole: Ivuxolimab, which targeted the costimulatory receptor OX40 (CD134), was an agonistic, fully human IgG2 monoclonal antibody. Intravenous ivuxolimab was administered to patients every 2 weeks at six dose levels: 0.01, 0.1, 0.3, 1.5, 3 and 10 mg/kg. Of the 50 or so patients in dose escalation, 19 had hepatocellular carcinoma, about 15 had melanoma, 9 had renal cell carcinoma and 9 had head and neck cancer. A male proportion of 82.7% and a mean age of around 60 years, ranging from about 20 to 79, were recorded for the dose-escalation cohort. Prior anti-PD-1, anti-PD-L1 or anti-CTLA-4 therapy was permitted, and approximately 41% of dose-escalation patients had received checkpoint inhibitors. Three dose-escalation patients achieved partial responses, one with hepatocellular carcinoma and two with cutaneous melanoma. Peripheral TCRbeta sequencing was intended to test whether TCR sequence diversity was altered and clonal T-cell expansion was caused by ivuxolimab. The paper reports the monotherapy dose-escalation portion (N of about 52 patients) of the phase I ivuxolimab trial. The full study reports these points: At doses of 0.1 to 3.0 mg/kg, clonal expansion of both CD4+ and CD8+ blood T cells was observed from baseline to week 6. In the 0.1-3.0 mg/kg groups, partial responders were among the patients with the lowest normalized peripheral clonal expansion, particularly in CD8+ T cells. The antigen specificity of the clonally expanded peripheral T cells was not determined. Low levels of normalized T-cell clonal expansion were also shown by some nonresponding patients. On average, CD8+ T cells showed more expanded clones than CD4+ T cells after ivuxolimab.

Patients with autoimmune disease history or receiving systemic immunosuppression were excluded from the trial. Peripheral blood for TCR sequencing was collected from all dose cohorts at baseline, on cycle 4 day 1, and on cycle 7 day 1. The samples were taken from a phase I, first-in-human, multicenter, open-label dose-escalation trial of ivuxolimab. The trial enrolled adults with locally advanced or metastatic head and neck squamous cell, hepatocellular, melanoma or renal cell carcinoma. Before TCR sequencing, CD4+ T cells and CD8+ T cells were sorted from peripheral blood as separate populations. For sequencing of the TCRbeta CDR3 region, genomic DNA was extracted from the sorted cells. TCRbeta CDR3 regions were sequenced using the immunoSEQ Assay. TCRdb took over this immuneACCESS table, retaining in-frame rearrangements with V and J assigned. Such tables are incomplete; in checked studies, under half of the missing clones stem from an unresolved V gene, and the remainder is unexplained. Counted in this sample were tens of thousands of clones; roughly 82% of them appeared once. More than 15% of the sample lies in the top ten.

The TCR comes from an adult with an advanced solid tumor such as melanoma, head and neck, liver or kidney cancer. The source material was CD4+ or CD8+ T cells sorted from blood, sampled in a trial of the OX40 agonist ivuxolimab.

The CDR3 has the sequence CASSQDVGVQEKLFF. The nucleotide sequence is given as TGCGCCAGCAGCCAAGATGTGGGGGTCCAGGAAAAACTGTTTTTT. The chain employs TRBV4-3 and TRBJ1-4; TRBD1 might be the D gene, on 5 matching bases. At the junction V is shortened by 0 bases and J by 8 bases, with 13 bases in between. The germline V gene provides CDR1 LGHNA and CDR2 YSLEER. The CDR3 runs 15 amino acids, cysteine and phenylalanine included. This entry keeps only the CDR3 DNA: 45 bases, framed from base 1.